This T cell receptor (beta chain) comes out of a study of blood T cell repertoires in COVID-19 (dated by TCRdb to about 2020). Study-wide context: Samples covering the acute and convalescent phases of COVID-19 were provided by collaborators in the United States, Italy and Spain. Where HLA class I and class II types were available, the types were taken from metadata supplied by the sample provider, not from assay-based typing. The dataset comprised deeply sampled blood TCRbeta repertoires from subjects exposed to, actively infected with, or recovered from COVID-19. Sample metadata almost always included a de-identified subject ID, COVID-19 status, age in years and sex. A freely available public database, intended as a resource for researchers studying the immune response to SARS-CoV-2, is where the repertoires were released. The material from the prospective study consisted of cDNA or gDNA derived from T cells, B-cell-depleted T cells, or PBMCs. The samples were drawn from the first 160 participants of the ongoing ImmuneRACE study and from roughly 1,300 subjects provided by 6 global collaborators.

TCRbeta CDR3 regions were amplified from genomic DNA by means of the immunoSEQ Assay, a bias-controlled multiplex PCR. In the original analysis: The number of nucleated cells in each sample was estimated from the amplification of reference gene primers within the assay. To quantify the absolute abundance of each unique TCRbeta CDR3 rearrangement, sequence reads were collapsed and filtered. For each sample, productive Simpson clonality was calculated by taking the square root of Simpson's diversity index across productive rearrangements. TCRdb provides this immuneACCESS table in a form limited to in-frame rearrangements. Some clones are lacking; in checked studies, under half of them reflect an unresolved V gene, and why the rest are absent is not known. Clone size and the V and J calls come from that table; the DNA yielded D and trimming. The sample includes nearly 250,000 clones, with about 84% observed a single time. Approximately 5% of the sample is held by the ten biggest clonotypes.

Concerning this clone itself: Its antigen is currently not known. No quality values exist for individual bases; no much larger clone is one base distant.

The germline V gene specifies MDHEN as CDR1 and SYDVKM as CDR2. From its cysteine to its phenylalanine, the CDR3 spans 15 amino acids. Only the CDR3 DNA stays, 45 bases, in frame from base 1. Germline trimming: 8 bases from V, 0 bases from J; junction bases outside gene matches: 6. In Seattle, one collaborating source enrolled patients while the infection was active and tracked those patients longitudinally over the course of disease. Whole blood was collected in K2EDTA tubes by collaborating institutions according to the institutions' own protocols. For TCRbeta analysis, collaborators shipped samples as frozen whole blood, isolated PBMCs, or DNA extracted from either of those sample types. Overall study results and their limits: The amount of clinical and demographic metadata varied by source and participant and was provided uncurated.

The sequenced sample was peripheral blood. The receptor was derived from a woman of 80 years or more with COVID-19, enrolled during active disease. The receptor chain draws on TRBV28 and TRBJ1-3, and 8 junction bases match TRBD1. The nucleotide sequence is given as TGTGCCAGCCGCAGGGGGCTCGGCTCTGGAAACACCATATATTTT. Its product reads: CASRRGLGSGNTIYF.